This entry lists 8 T cell receptor beta chains sequenced from one sample in a study of blood T cell repertoires in COVID-19. Clones were sequenced by immunoSEQ multiplex PCR, and TCRdb holds only the in-frame ones, with some missing. Counted here are over 110,000 clones, 80% to 90% occurring once; the ten biggest clones make up 11%. Sequencing was done on a sample of PBMCs or T cells enriched from blood (not recorded which). These receptors all stem from a man aged 60 to 69 who had recovered from COVID-19.

This clone was observed a handful of times. The V and J genes are TRBV28 and TRBJ1-5; D call uncertain. Trimming cost V 5 bases and J 4 bases, with 15 bases left between them. The germline V gene encodes CDR1 MDHEN and CDR2 SYDVKM. CDR3 length: 15 amino acids. CDR3 sequence: CASSLNAPGNQPQHF. CDR3 DNA sequence: TGTGCCAGCAGTCTCAACGCCCCGGGGAATCAGCCCCAGCATTTT.

Comments on this clone: The same CDR3 also results from other DNA sequences found in this sample. V and J are TRBV29-1 and TRBJ2-2; D gene ambiguous. Trimming removed 4 bases from V and 2 bases from J, with 11 bases in between. The germline V gene encodes CDR1 SQVTM and CDR2 ANQGSEA. The CDR3 spans 14 residues. Written as DNA, the CDR3 is TGCAGCGTTGCAGGTGTCGTTAACACCGGGGAGCTGTTTTTT. This encodes CSVAGVVNTGELFF.

The rearrangement uses TRBV7-8 and TRBJ1-1; 11 nucleotides match TRBD1. The V and J ends lost 2 bases and 8 bases, in that order; junction bases with no gene match: 7. The CDR3 is 15 amino acids. CDR1 and CDR2 from the germline V gene are SGHVS and FQNEAQ. The CDR3 DNA reads TGTGCCAGCAGCTTACGGACCGGGACAGGGGGGGAAGCTTTCTTT. Its translation: CASSLRTGTGGEAFF.

Details on this clone: Other DNA sequences in the sample encode the same CDR3. This chain uses TRBV5-1 with TRBJ2-3, with 9 bases that match TRBD1. Trimming cost V 0 bases and J 3 bases; bases outside gene matches: 2. There are 15 residues in the CDR3. Germline lookup yields CDR1 SGHRS and CDR2 YFSETQ. The CDR3 reads CASSLEGQGTDTQYF. Here the CDR3 DNA reads TGCGCCAGCAGCTTGGAGGGACAGGGAACAGATACGCAGTATTTT.

V usage is TRBV11-2 and J usage is TRBJ2-7; D perhaps matches TRBD1 (6 bases). This CDR3 has 16 amino acids. Germline V gene sequence: CDR1 SGHAT, CDR2 FQNNGV. Trimming stripped 3 bases from V and 4 bases from J, with 19 bases between. The CDR3, as DNA: TGTGCCAGCAGCTTTGCAGGGGAAAGGGAGTCTTACGAGCAGTACTTC. Protein product: CASSFAGERESYEQYF.

This clone has a handful of counts. The chain recombines TRBV28 with TRBJ2-7; 11 bases are shared with TRBD1. The CDR3 covers 15 residues. Germline trimming cut 4 bases from V and 3 bases from J; bases unmatched to any gene: 5. The V gene's germline CDR1 is MDHEN and CDR2 SYDVKM. For the CDR3, the DNA is TGTGCCAGCAGTTCCCGGGACAGGGGGAACTACGAGCAGTACTTC. This codes for CASSSRDRGNYEQYF.

CDR3 in DNA: TGTGCCAGCACTGGGGAGGTTTCGGAGCAGTTCTTC. This codes for CASTGEVSEQFF. The chain combines TRBV2 with TRBJ2-1; possible D gene TRBD2, 6 bases. The CDR3 is 12 residues long. Germline-derived CDR1 and CDR2 are SNHLY and FYNNEI. V was trimmed by 7 bases and J by 10 bases, leaving 14 bases between them.

In nucleotides, the CDR3 is TGTGCCAGCAGCCAAGTAAGGCAGGGTCGGGAGACCCAGTACTTC. It encodes CASSQVRQGRETQYF. J is TRBJ2-5 and V is TRBV4-2, with D perhaps matching TRBD1 (5 bases). This CDR3 is built from 15 residues. Trimming cost V 1 base and J 5 bases, with 14 bases left between them. CDR1 LGHNA and CDR2 YNFKEQ come from the germline V gene.